This T cell receptor (beta chain) stems from a study of T-cell reconstitution after alpha-beta-depleted transplantation in children. The CDR3 contains 14 residues. The V and J ends lost 6 bases and 1 base respectively, with 11 bases between them. CDR1 is SEHNR and CDR2 is FQNEAQ in the germline V gene (reference sequence). Unique molecular identifiers featured in how the TCRbeta library was prepared. MiXCR, run by TCRdb on the PCR reads, gives a single entry per CDR3 protein. The sample comprises about a million distinct CDR3 sequences, about 29% of which are singletons, and about 28% rests with the top ten.

This clonotype was obtained from a boy under two years old who had a stem cell transplant for SCID, so the T cells may come from the graft donor. The rearrangement uses TRBV7-9 and TRBJ2-3, with a weak D call TRBD1 (7 bases). Sequenced here: PBMCs, mostly from graft donor cells, sampled 360 days after TCRalphabeta/CD19-depleted stem cell transplant. The CDR3 DNA follows: TGTGCCAGCAGGGCGGGACAGCGCACAGATACGCAGTATTTT. The encoded protein is CASRAGQRTDTQYF.